The clone carrying this T cell receptor beta chain showed up many times. Its antigen remains unidentified. The data originate from a study of neurological immune-mediated disorders. Trimming cost V 2 bases and J 4 bases, with 13 bases left between them. The CDR3 has 15 amino acids. From germline, CDR1 is KGHSH and CDR2 LQKENI. Whole-study findings and limits: None of the CDR3 amino acid sequences found in expanded clones was shared across subjects. This suggests that the TCR-beta repertoires were private in all groups. In HTLV-1-associated myelopathy, TCR clonal expansion was greatest, whereas multiple sclerosis had the least, falling below healthy controls.

TCRdb processed the 5' RACE reads anew with MiXCR; each CDR3 protein has one entry. Counted here are around 29,000 distinct CDR3 sequences, around 5.9% occurring once; the ten biggest clones make up approximately 2%. The sequenced sample consisted of CD4+ T cells from blood. This clonotype was sampled from a woman aged 45 to 65 in good health. This chain joins TRBV18 and TRBJ2-3; D is uncertain. CDR3 in DNA: TGTGCCAGCTCACCATGGGATACGGTCGCAGATACGCAGTATTTT. This translates into CASSPWDTVADTQYF.